The 9 T cell receptor beta chains presented below share a single source sample, sequenced in a study of T cell repertoires in MIS-A myocarditis. Assay: immunoSEQ multiplex PCR; the TCRdb copy retains only in-frame clones and omits some. This sample carries about 9,200 clones, around 88% of them seen once, and the ten largest clones take about 2%. Sequencing was performed on thoracic lymph node tissue obtained at autopsy. These TCRs come from a man between 18 and 35 years old with fulminant myocarditis from multisystem inflammatory syndrome in adults (MIS-A) after COVID-19.

The genes are TRBV28 and TRBJ1-5, with unresolved D. V shed 7 bases and J shed 4 bases, with 11 bases lying between them. This CDR3 has 13 residues. CDR1 and CDR2 (germline): MDHEN, SYDVKM. CDR3 sequence reads: CASTRHPNQPQHF. Here the CDR3 DNA reads TGTGCCAGCACCAGACACCCTAATCAGCCCCAGCATTTT.

The chain combines TRBV28 with TRBJ1-5; TRBD1 matches at 10 bases. Germline CDR1 reads MDHEN; CDR2 reads SYDVKM. The CDR3 loop spans 20 amino acids. The ends lost 3 bases at V and 0 bases at J; junction bases unmatched: 14. CDR3: CASSFGWTGGGLYSNQPQHF. CDR3 nucleotide sequence: TGTGCCAGCAGTTTTGGGTGGACAGGGGGTGGCCTCTATAGCAATCAGCCCCAGCATTTT.

The genes are TRBV24-1 and TRBJ2-1; D is possibly TRBD1 or TRBD2 (6 bases each). Germline CDR1 reads KGHDR; CDR2 reads SFDVKD. V was trimmed by 2 bases and J by 1 base, leaving 17 bases between them. This CDR3 region has 18 residues. CDR3 residues: CATSDWGAQANSYNEQFF. The CDR3 DNA sequence: TGTGCCACCAGTGATTGGGGGGCCCAGGCCAATTCCTACAATGAGCAGTTCTTC.

The V and J genes are TRBV28 and TRBJ1-2; a weak D match, TRBD1 (6 bases). This CDR3 region has 17 residues. V lost 2 bases and J 5 bases, leaving 21 bases between the germline ends. Germline CDR1 is MDHEN and CDR2 is SYDVKM. The CDR3 loop is CASSLTLRRGGQYGYTF. The CDR3 nucleotides read TGTGCCAGCAGTTTAACCCTCCGACGGGGCGGACAGTATGGCTACACCTTC.

This clone was observed once. The chain recombines TRBV28 with TRBJ1-1; D may be TRBD1 (6 bases). The length of the CDR3 is 13 residues. In germline, CDR1 is MDHEN, CDR2 SYDVKM. V was trimmed by 4 bases and J by 5 bases, leaving 11 bases between them. In DNA form, the CDR3 reads TGTGCCAGCAGTTGGACAGAGAGGACTGAAGCTTTCTTT. Encoded protein: CASSWTERTEAFF.

This clone was counted a few times. This CDR3 reads CASSLYSAESYEQYF. In DNA form, the CDR3 reads TGTGCCAGCAGCTTATACTCAGCGGAATCCTACGAGCAGTACTTC. The V call is TRBV7-6, the J call TRBJ2-7, with TRBD2 as a possible D gene (5 bases). The CDR3 is 15 amino acids. Trimming took off 2 bases at V and 1 base at J, with 12 bases between the two ends. The germline CDR1 and CDR2 sequences are SGHVS and FNYEAQ.

This rearrangement joins TRBV5-1 to TRBJ2-3; 12 nucleotides line up with TRBD2. Germline V gene lookup returns CDR1 SGHRS and CDR2 YFSETQ. V was clipped by 3 bases and J by 5 bases; unmatched bases: 7. The CDR3 is 16 amino acids. The CDR3 loop is CASSYYRLAGEDTQYF. As DNA, the CDR3 is TGCGCCAGCAGCTATTACCGACTAGCGGGGGAAGATACGCAGTATTTT.

The chain employs TRBV4-2 and TRBJ2-7, with 12 bases identical to TRBD2. J was trimmed by 4 bases and V by 2 bases; bases with no gene match: 9. The CDR3 consists of 17 residues. The germline CDR1 and CDR2 sequences are LGHNA and YNFKEQ. The CDR3 loop is CASSQRDLAGGPYEQYF. The CDR3 bases are TGTGCCAGCAGCCAAAGGGACCTAGCGGGAGGGCCGTACGAGCAGTACTTC.

This chain uses TRBV9 with TRBJ2-5; 14 bases map to TRBD2. There are 16 residues in the CDR3. In germline, CDR1 is SGDLS, CDR2 YYNGEE. V lost 3 bases and J lost 5; bases outside the gene matches: 6. The CDR3 sequence: CASSGGTSGGRETQYF. In DNA, the CDR3 is TGTGCCAGCAGCGGCGGGACTAGCGGGGGTAGGGAGACCCAGTACTTC.